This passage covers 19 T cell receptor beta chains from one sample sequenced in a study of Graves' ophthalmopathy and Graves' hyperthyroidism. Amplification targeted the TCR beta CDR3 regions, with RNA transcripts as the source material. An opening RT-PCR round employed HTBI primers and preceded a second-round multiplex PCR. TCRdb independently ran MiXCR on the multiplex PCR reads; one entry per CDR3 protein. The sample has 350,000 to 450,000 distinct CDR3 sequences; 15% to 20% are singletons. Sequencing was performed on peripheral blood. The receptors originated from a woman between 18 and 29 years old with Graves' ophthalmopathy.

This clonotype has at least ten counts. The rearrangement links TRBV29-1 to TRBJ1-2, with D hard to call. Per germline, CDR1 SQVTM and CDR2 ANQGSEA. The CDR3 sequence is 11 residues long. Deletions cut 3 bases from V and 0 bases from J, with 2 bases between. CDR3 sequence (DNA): TGCAGCGTTGAGGCTAACTATGGCTACACCTTC. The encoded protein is CSVEANYGYTF.

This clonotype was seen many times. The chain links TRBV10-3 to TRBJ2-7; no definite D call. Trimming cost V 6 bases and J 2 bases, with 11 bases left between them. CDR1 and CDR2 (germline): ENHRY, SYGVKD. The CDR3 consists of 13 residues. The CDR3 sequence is CAISLTATYEQYF. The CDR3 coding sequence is TGTGCCATCAGCCTAACCGCTACCTACGAGCAGTACTTC.

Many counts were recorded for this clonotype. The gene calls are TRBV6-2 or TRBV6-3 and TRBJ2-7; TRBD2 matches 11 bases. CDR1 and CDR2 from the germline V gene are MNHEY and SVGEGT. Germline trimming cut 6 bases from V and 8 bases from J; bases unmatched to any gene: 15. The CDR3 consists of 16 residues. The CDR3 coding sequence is TGTGCCAGCAGATTTAGCGGGAGGGCCGTTCACCTCCAGCAGTACTTC. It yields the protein CASRFSGRAVHLQQYF.

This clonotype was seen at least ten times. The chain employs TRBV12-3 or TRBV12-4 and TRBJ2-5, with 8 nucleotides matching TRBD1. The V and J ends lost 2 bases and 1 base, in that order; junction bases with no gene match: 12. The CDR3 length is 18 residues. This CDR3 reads CASSLFTGGVPLQETQYF. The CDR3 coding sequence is TGTGCCAGCAGTTTATTTACAGGGGGTGTTCCCCTCCAAGAGACCCAGTACTTC.

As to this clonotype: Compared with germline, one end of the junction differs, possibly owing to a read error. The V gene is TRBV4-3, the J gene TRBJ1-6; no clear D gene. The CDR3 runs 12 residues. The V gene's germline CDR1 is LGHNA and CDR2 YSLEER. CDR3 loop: CASSQPNSPLRF. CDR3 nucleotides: TGCGCCAGCAGTCAACCGAATTCACCCCTCCGCTTT.

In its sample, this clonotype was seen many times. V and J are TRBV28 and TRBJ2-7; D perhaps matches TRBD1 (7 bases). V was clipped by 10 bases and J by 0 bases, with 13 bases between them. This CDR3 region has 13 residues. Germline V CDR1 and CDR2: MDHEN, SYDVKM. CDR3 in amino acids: CAIRQGLSYEQYF. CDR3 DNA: TGTGCCATCCGACAGGGACTCTCCTACGAGCAGTACTTC. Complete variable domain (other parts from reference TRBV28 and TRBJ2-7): DVKVTQSSRYLVKRTGEKVFLECVQDMDHENMFWYRQDPGLGLRLIYFSYDVKMKEKGDIPEGYSVSREKKERFSLILESASTNQTSMYLCAIRQGLSYEQYFGPGTRLTVT.

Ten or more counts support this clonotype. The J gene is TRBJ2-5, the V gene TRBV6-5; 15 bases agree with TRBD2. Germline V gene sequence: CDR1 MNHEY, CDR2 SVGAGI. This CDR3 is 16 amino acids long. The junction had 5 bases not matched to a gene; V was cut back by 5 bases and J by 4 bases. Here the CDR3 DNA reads TGTGCCAGCAGTCCGGGACTAGCGGGGGGCGCAGAGACCCAGTACTTC. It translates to CASSPGLAGGAETQYF.

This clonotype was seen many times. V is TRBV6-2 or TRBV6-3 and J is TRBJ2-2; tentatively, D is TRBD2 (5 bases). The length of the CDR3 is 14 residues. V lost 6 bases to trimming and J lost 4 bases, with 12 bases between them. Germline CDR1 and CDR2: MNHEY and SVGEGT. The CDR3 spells CASSNYGVTGELFF. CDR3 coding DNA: TGTGCCAGCAGCAACTACGGGGTCACCGGGGAGCTGTTTTTT.

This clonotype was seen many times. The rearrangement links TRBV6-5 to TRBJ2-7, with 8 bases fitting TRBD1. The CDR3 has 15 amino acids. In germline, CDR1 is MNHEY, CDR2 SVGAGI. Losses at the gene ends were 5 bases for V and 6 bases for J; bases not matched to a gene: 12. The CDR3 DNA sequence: TGTGCCAGCAGTCCGGGACAGGTGCGAGGGAGCGAGCAGTACTTC. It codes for CASSPGQVRGSEQYF.

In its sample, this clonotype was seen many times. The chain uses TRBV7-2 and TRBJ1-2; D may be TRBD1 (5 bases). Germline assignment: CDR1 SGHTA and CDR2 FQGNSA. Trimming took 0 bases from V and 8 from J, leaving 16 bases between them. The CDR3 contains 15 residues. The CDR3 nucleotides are TGTGCCAGCAGCTTAGCCCCTATGGGGGAAGGCGGCTACACCTTC. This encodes CASSLAPMGEGGYTF.

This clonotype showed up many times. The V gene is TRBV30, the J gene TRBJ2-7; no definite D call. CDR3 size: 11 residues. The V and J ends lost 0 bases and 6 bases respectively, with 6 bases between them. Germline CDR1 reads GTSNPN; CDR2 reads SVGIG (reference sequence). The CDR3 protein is CAWSVLFEQYF. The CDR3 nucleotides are TGTGCCTGGAGTGTACTCTTCGAGCAGTACTTC.

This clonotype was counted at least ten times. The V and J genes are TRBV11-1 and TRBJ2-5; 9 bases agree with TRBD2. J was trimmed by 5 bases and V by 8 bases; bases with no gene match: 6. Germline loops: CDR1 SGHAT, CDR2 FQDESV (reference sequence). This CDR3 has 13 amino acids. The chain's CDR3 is CASGLAGMETQYF. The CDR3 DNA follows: TGTGCCAGCGGTCTAGCGGGAATGGAGACCCAGTACTTC.

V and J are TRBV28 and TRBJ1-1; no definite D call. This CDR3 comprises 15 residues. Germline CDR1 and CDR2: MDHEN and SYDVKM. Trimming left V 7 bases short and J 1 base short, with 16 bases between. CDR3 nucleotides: TGTGCCAGCAAAGGACGGCACATGGGGAACACTGAAGCTTTCTTT. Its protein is CASKGRHMGNTEAFF. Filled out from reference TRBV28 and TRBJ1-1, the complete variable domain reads DVKVTQSSRYLVKRTGEKVFLECVQDMDHENMFWYRQDPGLGLRLIYFSYDVKMKEKGDIPEGYSVSREKKERFSLILESASTNQTSMYLCASKGRHMGNTEAFFGQGTRLTVV.

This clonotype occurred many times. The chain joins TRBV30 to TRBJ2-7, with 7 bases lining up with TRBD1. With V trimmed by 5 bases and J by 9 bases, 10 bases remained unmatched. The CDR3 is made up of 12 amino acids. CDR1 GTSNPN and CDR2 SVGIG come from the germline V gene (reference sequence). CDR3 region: CAWGRQGSGQYF. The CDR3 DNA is TGTGCCTGGGGAAGACAGGGATCGGGGCAGTACTTC. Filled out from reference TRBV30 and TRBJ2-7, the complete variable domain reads SQTIHQWPATLVQPVGSPLSLECTVEGTSNPNLYWYRQAAGRGLQLLFYSVGIGQISSEVPQNLSASRPQDRQFILSSKKLLLSDSGFYLCAWGRQGSGQYFGPGTRLTVT.

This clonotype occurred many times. The CDR3 spells CASSFRSGGGRAGEQYF. DNA of the CDR3: TGTGCCAGCAGTTTCCGGTCCGGAGGCGGGAGGGCGGGCGAGCAGTACTTC. This chain uses TRBV12-3 or TRBV12-4 with TRBJ2-7; 9 bases agree with TRBD2. There are 17 residues in the CDR3. V shed 3 bases and J 6 bases; nucleotides not matched to a gene: 15.

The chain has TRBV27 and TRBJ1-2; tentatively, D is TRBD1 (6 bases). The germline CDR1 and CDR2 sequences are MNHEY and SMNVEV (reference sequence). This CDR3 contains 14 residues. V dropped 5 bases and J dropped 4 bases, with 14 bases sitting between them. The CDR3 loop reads CASSRGAGAYGYTF. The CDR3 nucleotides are TGTGCCAGCAGTAGAGGGGCAGGGGCCTATGGCTACACCTTC.

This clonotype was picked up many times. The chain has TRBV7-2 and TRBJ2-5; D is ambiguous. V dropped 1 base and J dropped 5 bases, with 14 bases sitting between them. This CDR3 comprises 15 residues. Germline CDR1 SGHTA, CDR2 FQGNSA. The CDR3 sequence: CASSLGAGAGETQYF. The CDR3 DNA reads TGTGCCAGCAGCTTAGGAGCCGGAGCTGGGGAGACCCAGTACTTC.

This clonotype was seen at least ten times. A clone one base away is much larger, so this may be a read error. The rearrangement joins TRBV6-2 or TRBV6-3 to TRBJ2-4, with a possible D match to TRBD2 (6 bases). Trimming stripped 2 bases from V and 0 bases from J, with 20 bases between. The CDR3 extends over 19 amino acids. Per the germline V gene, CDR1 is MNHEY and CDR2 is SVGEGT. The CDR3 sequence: CASSYPSDYPALAKNIQYF. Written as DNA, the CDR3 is TGTGCCAGCAGTTACCCCTCGGACTACCCCGCCCTAGCCAAAAACATTCAGTACTTC.

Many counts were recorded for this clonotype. CDR3 nucleotide sequence: TGTGCCAGCAGTTTAACTAGCGGAGCCAAAAACATTCAGTACTTC. Translated, it gives CASSLTSGAKNIQYF. The chain uses TRBV27 and TRBJ2-4; 8 bases match TRBD2. CDR3 size: 15 residues. Germline V gene data show CDR1 as MNHEY and CDR2 as SMNVEV (reference sequence). The V and J ends lost 2 bases and 0 bases, in that order; junction bases with no gene match: 0.